A selection of T cell receptor beta chains follows, all from one sample in a study of cytomegalovirus exposure and HLA in healthy donors. TCRdb keeps only in-frame clones here, not all; method: immunoSEQ multiplex PCR. The sample records approximately 140,000 clones, more than 75% being singletons. The sequenced material came from PBMCs. These receptors all come from a human donor in good health. CDR3s include the opening cysteine and the closing phenylalanine or tryptophan. A D gene is named only where the DNA matches it firmly. For some rows the clone size is stated as once, few or many, or as a class when expanded; others skip it.

v_call,d_call,j_call,clone_size,cdr3_nt,cdr3_aa
TRBV7-2,TRBD1,TRBJ2-5,-,TGTGCCAGCAAGCCTTCGGGACAGGGGTTTCGAGAGACCCAGTACTTC,CASKPSGQGFRETQYF
TRBV7-2,-,TRBJ2-7,-,TGTGCCAGCAGCTTTGTCGGACAGCGCTACGAGCAGTACTTC,CASSFVGQRYEQYF
TRBV6-5,-,TRBJ2-1,-,TGTGCCAGCTCCGTCCGGTCCCTGAACAATGAGCAGTTCTTC,CASSVRSLNNEQFF
TRBV11-2,-,TRBJ2-1,once,TGTGCCAGCAGCTTAGGTCTCACGGGTGAGCAGTTCTTC,CASSLGLTGEQFF
TRBV5-4,-,TRBJ2-7,-,TGTGCCAGCAGCTCGGGGTCTAGCTACGAGCAGTACTTC,CASSSGSSYEQYF
TRBV28,-,TRBJ1-4,-,TGTGCCAGCAGCCGCAGCCGGGACACCGCCCTTCCTAATGAAAAACTGTTTTTT,CASSRSRDTALPNEKLFF
TRBV6-5,-,TRBJ1-2,few,TGTGCCAGCAGTTACGGGACAACGTTGAATTACACCTTC,CASSYGTTLNYTF
TRBV19,TRBD2,TRBJ2-1,-,TGTGCCAGTAGTATTCCCCGGGGGAGCGGGGGCTACAATGAGCAGTTCTTC,CASSIPRGSGGYNEQFF
TRBV7-2,-,TRBJ2-5,-,TGTGCCAGCAGCTTGGAGGTGGACCAAGAGACCCAGTACTTC,CASSLEVDQETQYF
TRBV27,TRBD1,TRBJ2-1,-,TGTGCCAGCAGTTCGGGACAGGCGACCGCCAAATACAATGAGCAGTTCTTC,CASSSGQATAKYNEQFF
TRBV19,TRBD1,TRBJ1-5,-,TGTGCCAGTAGTGCGGGGACAGGGGCGTCTCAGCCCCAGCATTTT,CASSAGTGASQPQHF
TRBV7-9,-,TRBJ2-2,-,TGTGCCAGCAGCTTAGTTCCTAGCAGCCGCACCGGGGAGCTGTTTTTT,CASSLVPSSRTGELFF
TRBV7-9,-,TRBJ2-7,once,TGTTCCAGCAGCTTATGGCCCCACGAGCAGTACTTC,CSSSLWPHEQYF
TRBV4-3,-,TRBJ2-1,-,TGCGCCAGCAGCCTCAATCGGGACATCAGCTACAATGAGCAGTTCTTC,CASSLNRDISYNEQFF
TRBV2,TRBD1,TRBJ1-6,few,TGTGCCAGCGGAGCCGGGACAGTGAAGGAGGCACCCCTCCACTTT,CASGAGTVKEAPLHF
TRBV20-1,-,TRBJ1-2,-,TGCAGTGCGCCCCAGGGTACGGGCTACACCTTC,CSAPQGTGYTF
TRBV28,-,TRBJ2-1,-,TGTGCCAGCACTCGTGGGGGGTACATCTACAATGAGCAGTTCTTC,CASTRGGYIYNEQFF
TRBV6-4,TRBD1,TRBJ2-1,-,TGTGCCAGCAGTTTTCAGGGGGATCTTAATGAGCAGTTCTTC,CASSFQGDLNEQFF
TRBV29-1,-,TRBJ2-7,-,TGCAGCCAGAGGTCTGGAAAGCCCTACGAGCAGTACTTC,CSQRSGKPYEQYF
TRBV30,-,TRBJ2-7,once,TGTGCCTGGAGTGTACTGTCGCAGGGAAACGAGCAGTACTTC,CAWSVLSQGNEQYF
TRBV2,TRBD1,TRBJ1-1,-,TGTGCCAGCAGTCAAACTTTGACAGGGGGCAGAACTGAAGCTTTCTTT,CASSQTLTGGRTEAFF
TRBV5-6,TRBD1,TRBJ1-1,-,TGTGCCAGCAGCCGACGACAGGGGAACACTGAAGCTTTCTTT,CASSRRQGNTEAFF
TRBV28,-,TRBJ2-1,-,TGTGCCAGCAGTTCACAGGGTATCCCCTACAATGAGCAGTTCTTC,CASSSQGIPYNEQFF
TRBV29-1,TRBD1,TRBJ2-1,-,TGCAGCGGGACAGGGAGGCAGGGGTCGTGGAATGAGCAGTTCTTC,CSGTGRQGSWNEQFF
TRBV7-9,-,TRBJ2-7,medium-sized,TGTTCCAGCAGCTTAGCGTACTACGAGCAGTACTTC,CSSSLAYYEQYF
TRBV10-2,-,TRBJ2-1,-,TGCGCCAGCAGTGAGTCGAGCAATGAGCAGTTCTTC,CASSESSNEQFF
TRBV5-1,TRBD1,TRBJ1-1,-,TGCGCCAGCAGCTTGGTGGGGACAGGGGTAGGCTACACTGAAGCTTTCTTT,CASSLVGTGVGYTEAFF
TRBV5-4,TRBD1,TRBJ2-6,-,TGTGCCAGCAGCACCGTGGGACAGGGGACGAAGGGGGCCAACGTCCTGACTTTC,CASSTVGQGTKGANVLTF
TRBV2,-,TRBJ1-4,-,TGTGCCAGCAGGGTAGCAACTAATGAAAAACTGTTTTTT,CASRVATNEKLFF
TRBV27,-,TRBJ1-1,-,TGTGCCAGCAGCCTCGACAGCTATAGGTACACTGAAGCTTTCTTT,CASSLDSYRYTEAFF
TRBV2,-,TRBJ2-1,-,TGTGCCAGCAGTGATCCGTCTAGCGTTTACAATGAGCAGTTCTTC,CASSDPSSVYNEQFF
TRBV7-9,TRBD1,TRBJ1-2,-,TGTGCCAGCAGCCCCGGACAGGCCTTCTATGGCTACACCTTC,CASSPGQAFYGYTF
TRBV7-9,-,TRBJ2-7,-,TGTGCCAGCAGCTTAGCGGGCGGGGGCAGCTCCTACGAGCAGTACTTC,CASSLAGGGSSYEQYF
TRBV10-3,TRBD2,TRBJ2-1,-,TGTGCCATCAGCGGACTAGCGGGAGAGGAGCAGTTCTTC,CAISGLAGEEQFF
TRBV28,TRBD1,TRBJ1-5,-,TGTGCCAGCACGCCCTCCAGGGGGCTTGGCAATCAGCCCCAGCATTTT,CASTPSRGLGNQPQHF
TRBV18,-,TRBJ1-2,-,TGTGCCAGCTCACCAGTAACAGATAACTATGGCTACACCTTC,CASSPVTDNYGYTF
TRBV5-1,TRBD1,TRBJ1-1,few,TGCGCCAGCAGCCGGACAGGGATTAGTGTTAACACTGAAGCTTTCTTT,CASSRTGISVNTEAFF
TRBV18,-,TRBJ2-7,few,TGTGCCAGCTCACCAGGACTTTCCTACGAGCAGTACTTC,CASSPGLSYEQYF
TRBV28,TRBD1,TRBJ1-5,-,TGTGCCAGCAGTTCTCAGTTTCTCGACAGGGATAGCAATCAGCCCCAGCATTTT,CASSSQFLDRDSNQPQHF
TRBV18,-,TRBJ2-7,-,TGTGCCAGCTCACCAGGGGGGAACGCCGGCGAGCAGTACTTC,CASSPGGNAGEQYF
TRBV6-4,TRBD2,TRBJ2-1,-,TGTGCCAGCAGTGACGGGCTAGCGGTTGGTGAGCAGTTCTTC,CASSDGLAVGEQFF
TRBV5-1,-,TRBJ1-4,-,TGCGCCAGCAGCTTGGACCGGGCTAATGAAAAACTGTTTTTT,CASSLDRANEKLFF
TRBV7-9,-,TRBJ2-7,few,TGTGCCAGCGGCCCGGGGGAAAGATACGAGCAGTACTTC,CASGPGERYEQYF
TRBV2,TRBD1,TRBJ1-6,-,TGTGCCTCCTCGACAGGGATTAATTCACCCCTCCACTTT,CASSTGINSPLHF
TRBV5-1,-,TRBJ2-2,-,TGCGCCAGCAGCCCAAATTTAGACAGGAACACCGGGGAGCTGTTTTTT,CASSPNLDRNTGELFF
TRBV28,TRBD2,TRBJ2-7,-,TGTGCCAGCAGTTTGCCAAGCGGGGGCCTCCAGGGCGAGCAGTACTTC,CASSLPSGGLQGEQYF
TRBV6-5,-,TRBJ2-3,-,TGTGCCAGCAGTTACTCTAGTAACACAGATACGCAGTATTTT,CASSYSSNTDTQYF
TRBV6-4,TRBD2,TRBJ2-1,few,TGTGCCAGCAGTGACGAGGTAGCGGGAGGGTCCAATGAGCAGTTCTTC,CASSDEVAGGSNEQFF
TRBV4-1,-,TRBJ1-1,-,TGCGCCAGCAGCCAAGTAATCGGGTTGAAAACTGAAGCTTTCTTT,CASSQVIGLKTEAFF
TRBV2,TRBD1,TRBJ2-7,-,TGTGCCAGCAGTAGAGGGACAGGTTCCTACGAGCAGTACTTC,CASSRGTGSYEQYF
TRBV5-6,TRBD2,TRBJ2-2,-,TGTGCCAGCAGCTTCCGGGGACTAGCGAACACCGGGGAGCTGTTTTTT,CASSFRGLANTGELFF
TRBV5-6,TRBD2,TRBJ2-1,-,TGTGCCAGCAGCTGGAGGGGACTAGCGGGCACCCATGAGCAGTTCTTC,CASSWRGLAGTHEQFF
TRBV5-4,TRBD2,TRBJ2-2,-,TGTGCCAGCAGCCCCCGGGGTAGCGGGGGGATGGCCGGGGAGCTGTTTTTT,CASSPRGSGGMAGELFF